This T cell receptor (beta chain) was identified in a study of cytomegalovirus exposure and HLA in healthy donors. Study-level results: Association of around 17,000 TCR beta sequences with HLA alleles was found at 0.05 false discovery rate in a later analysis. Earlier analysis looked at TCR beta V segments, and most were productive about 90% or about 30% of the time. Among the most significant clusters, several appeared linked to common viral pathogens in a later analysis.

The CDR3 runs to 15 residues. Germline lookup yields CDR1 SEHNR and CDR2 FQNEAQ (reference sequence). V lost 1 base to trimming and J lost 5 bases, with 11 bases between them. Turning to this clone: The antigen is unknown.

PCR used 60 Vbeta primers and 13 Jbeta primers. In the authors' methods: Approximately 80 million unique TCR beta chains, approximately 11 million of them shared, were counted by a later analysis. The table came from immunoSEQ multiplex PCR; TCRdb's copy has only in-frame clones and leaves some out. Clone size and the V and J calls come from that table; the DNA yielded D and trimming. Found here are 75,000 to 100,000 clones, around 77% of them singletons; the top ten hold around 3.4%. The rearrangement joins TRBV7-9 to TRBJ1-4; no firm D call. The specimen was PBMCs. This TCR was recovered from a man aged 35-49 years in good health and CMV-seronegative. Here the CDR3 reads CASSLVQNDNEKLFF. The DNA for the CDR3 is TGTGCCAGCAGCTTAGTACAGAACGACAATGAAAAACTGTTTTTT.